This T cell receptor (beta chain) was found in a study of shared clonotypes between healthy human individuals. Study-wide points: Naive subsets generally exceeded memory subsets in estimated richness. Clonotype sharing across a few donors was observed for 5% to 6.5% of naive CD4 clonotypes.

As concerns this clone: The antigen remains unidentified.

The authors split each subset's genomic DNA evenly across several immunoSEQ plates. Repertoires were generated with immunoSEQ multiplex PCR, while TCRdb's copy carries only in-frame clones and drops some. The data show approximately 530,000 clones, with 90% to 96% seen just once and 0.055% to 0.075% held by the top ten. The source of this sequence is a woman aged 25 to 39 in good health. Sample: naive CD4+ T cells sorted from blood. The subset here: CD45RA+ positively selected.

The CDR3 DNA sequence: TGCAGCGTCCCTTCACAGGGGACTGTTCCGAACACTGAAGCTTTCTTT. Translating it yields CSVPSQGTVPNTEAFF. The genes are TRBV29-1 and TRBJ1-1; 7 bases map to TRBD1. Germline CDR1 is SQVTM and CDR2 is ANQGSEA. Trimming removed 6 bases from V and 1 base from J; junction bases left unmatched: 14. The CDR3 contains 16 residues.